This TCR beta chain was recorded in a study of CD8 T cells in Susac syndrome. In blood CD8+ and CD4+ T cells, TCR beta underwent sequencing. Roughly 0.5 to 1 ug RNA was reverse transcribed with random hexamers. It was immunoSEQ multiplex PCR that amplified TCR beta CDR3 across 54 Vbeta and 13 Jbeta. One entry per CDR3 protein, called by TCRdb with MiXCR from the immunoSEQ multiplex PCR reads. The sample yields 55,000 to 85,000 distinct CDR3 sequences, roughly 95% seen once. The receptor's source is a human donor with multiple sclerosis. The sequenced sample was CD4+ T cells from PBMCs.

The CDR3 DNA is TGTGCCAGCAGCTCACTAGCGGGGGGACCCTACGAGCAGTACTTC. Amino acid sequence: CASSSLAGGPYEQYF. The rearrangement links TRBV11-2 to TRBJ2-7, with 12 bases matching TRBD2. The CDR3 totals 15 residues. The J segment lost 2 bases and the V segment lost 4 bases, leaving 3 bases of the junction unmatched. In germline, CDR1 is SGHAT, CDR2 FQNNGV.